Given below is one T cell receptor beta chain in context. The data stem from a study of cytomegalovirus exposure and HLA in healthy donors. In the PCR, 60 Vbeta and 13 Jbeta primers were used. The method was immunoSEQ multiplex PCR; TCRdb's version includes in-frame clones alone and lacks a portion of them. This sample has roughly 150,000 clones, with 65% to 70% found just once. Looked up from germline, CDR1 is MNHEY and CDR2 is SVGAGI. There are 14 residues in the CDR3. V lost 0 bases and J lost 3, with 8 bases in between. The sequenced material came from PBMCs. The chain couples TRBV6-5 to TRBJ2-5; D is ambiguous. This clonotype originated in a young man in good health and CMV-seropositive. The CDR3 sequence: CASSYSNREETQYF. Here the CDR3 DNA reads TGTGCCAGCAGTTACTCTAACAGAGAAGAGACCCAGTACTTC.